The 6 T cell receptor beta chains listed next were all sequenced from one sample in a study of cytomegalovirus exposure and HLA in healthy donors. Researchers ran the PCR with 60 Vbeta and 13 Jbeta primers. Assay: immunoSEQ multiplex PCR; the TCRdb copy retains only in-frame clones and omits some. Here the sample spans fewer than 90,000 clones, 70% being singletons. Material: PBMCs. The source of these receptors is a woman aged 50 to 60 in good health and CMV-seropositive.

This clone was found once. The chain links TRBV28 to TRBJ1-4, with unresolved D. The CDR3 runs to 11 residues. CDR1 and CDR2 from the germline V gene are MDHEN and SYDVKM. With 4 bases removed from V and 7 bases from J, the gap between germline ends came to 4 bases. The CDR3: CASSSSEKLFF. The DNA for the CDR3 is TGTGCCAGCAGTTCCAGTGAAAAACTGTTTTTT.

V gene TRBV5-4 combines with J gene TRBJ2-6; TRBD1 matches at 8 bases. The germline gives CDR1 SGHNT, CDR2 YYREEE (reference sequence). The CDR3 totals 18 residues. Unmatched junction bases numbered 10, after V lost 3 bases and J lost 2 bases. The CDR3 reads CASSSAGQGITGANVLTF. The CDR3 bases are TGTGCCAGCAGCTCAGCCGGACAGGGTATCACTGGGGCCAACGTCCTGACTTTC.

V usage is TRBV30 and J usage is TRBJ2-3; a possible D gene is TRBD2 (6 bases). Between the trimmed V and J ends, which lost 3 bases and 3 bases, there was a span of 10 bases. The CDR3 runs 13 residues. From germline, CDR1 is GTSNPN and CDR2 SVGIG (reference sequence). For the CDR3, the DNA is TGTGCCTGGAGCTCCCGGGGGACAGATACGCAGTATTTT. This encodes CAWSSRGTDTQYF. Using reference TRBV30 and TRBJ2-3 for the parts outside the CDR3, the full variable domain is SQTIHQWPATLVQPVGSPLSLECTVEGTSNPNLYWYRQAAGRGLQLLFYSVGIGQISSEVPQNLSASRPQDRQFILSSKKLLLSDSGFYLCAWSSRGTDTQYFGPGTRLTVL.

This chain links TRBV9 with TRBJ2-2; tentatively, D is TRBD1 (5 bases). Germline V gene sequence: CDR1 SGDLS, CDR2 YYNGEE. The CDR3 is 16 residues long. V was clipped by 4 bases and J by 1 base, with 14 bases between them. This CDR3 is CASSPSFGQNTGELFF. CDR3 DNA sequence: TGTGCCAGCAGCCCGTCATTTGGACAGAACACCGGGGAGCTGTTTTTT.

The rearrangement uses TRBV19 and TRBJ2-7, with unresolved D. The CDR3 length is 14 residues. Trimming cost V 3 bases and J 0 bases, with 9 bases left between them. The germline CDR1 and CDR2 sequences are LNHDA and SQIVND (reference sequence). In DNA form, the CDR3 reads TGTGCCAGTAGTATCTACAGAAGCTCCTACGAGCAGTACTTC. It translates to CASSIYRSSYEQYF. Full variable domain (outside the CDR3, taken from reference TRBV19 and TRBJ2-7): DGGITQSPKYLFRKEGQNVTLSCEQNLNHDAMYWYRQDPGQGLRLIYYSQIVNDFQKGDIAEGYSVSREKKESFPLTVTSAQKNPTAFYLCASSIYRSSYEQYFGPGTRLTVT.

The rearrangement uses TRBV5-1 and TRBJ2-7; 10 bases match TRBD1. CDR1 and CDR2 from the germline V gene are SGHRS and YFSETQ. V was pared by 4 bases and J by 8 bases, with 6 bases of the junction left unmatched. The CDR3 is 13 residues long. The CDR3 reads CASSPGTGEKQYF. The CDR3, as DNA: TGCGCCAGCAGCCCTGGGACAGGGGAGAAGCAGTACTTC.